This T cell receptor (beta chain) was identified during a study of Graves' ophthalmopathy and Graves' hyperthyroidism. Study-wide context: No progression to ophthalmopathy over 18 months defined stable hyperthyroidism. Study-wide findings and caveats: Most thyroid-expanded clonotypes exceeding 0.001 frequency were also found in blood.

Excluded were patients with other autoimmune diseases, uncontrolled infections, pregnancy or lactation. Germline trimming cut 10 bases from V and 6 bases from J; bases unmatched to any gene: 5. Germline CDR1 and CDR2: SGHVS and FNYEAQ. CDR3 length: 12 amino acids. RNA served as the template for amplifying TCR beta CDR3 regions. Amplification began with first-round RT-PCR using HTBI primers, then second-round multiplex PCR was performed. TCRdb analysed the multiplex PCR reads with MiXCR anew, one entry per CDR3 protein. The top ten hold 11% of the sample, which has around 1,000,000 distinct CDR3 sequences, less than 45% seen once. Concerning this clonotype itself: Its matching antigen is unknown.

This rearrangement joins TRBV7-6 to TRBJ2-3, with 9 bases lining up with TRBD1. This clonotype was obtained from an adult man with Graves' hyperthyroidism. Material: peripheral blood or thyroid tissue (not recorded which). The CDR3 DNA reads TGTGCCACTACAGGGGGCGGCGATACGCAGTATTTT. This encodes CATTGGGDTQYF.